This note documents a single T cell receptor beta chain sequence. This record comes from a study of T cells after yellow fever vaccination. Germline V CDR1 and CDR2: LGHNA, YSLEER. The CDR3 is 17 residues long. After removal of 3 bases from V and 5 bases from J, the junction contained 6 bases not matched to a gene. TCRdb reprocessed the 5' RACE reads via MiXCR and lists one record per CDR3 protein. The table has about 300,000 distinct CDR3 sequences, around 9.3% seen once. The chain carries TRBV4-3 and TRBJ2-2; the match to TRBD2 covers 13 bases. Material: CD4+ T cells sorted from PBMCs, obtained 5 days after the yellow fever booster vaccination. The receptor comes from a man aged 18 to 29 who received the YFV17D yellow fever vaccine. The CDR3, as DNA: TGCGCCAGCAGCCATACGATGACTAGCGGGGGGACCGGGGAGCTGTTTTTT. It encodes CASSHTMTSGGTGELFF.